The present T cell receptor (beta chain) was sequenced within a study of T cell changes during pregnancy in multiple sclerosis. Assay used: immunoSEQ multiplex PCR; TCRdb lists only in-frame clones, some missing. This table has about 61,000 clones, about 90% appearing once. J lost 4 bases, V lost 2 bases, and 10 bases had no gene match. Germline CDR1 and CDR2: LGHNA and YSLEER. The CDR3 sequence is 18 residues long. The sequences come from peripheral blood, collected in the first trimester of pregnancy. The sequence derives from a female donor in good health, enrolled as a control in a pregnancy study. The rearrangement uses TRBV4-3 and TRBJ2-1, with TRBD2 identical over 11 bases. The CDR3 DNA follows: TGCGCCAGCAGCCAAAGCCTGCTAGCGGGGGGACGATACAATGAGCAGTTCTTC. It translates to CASSQSLLAGGRYNEQFF.